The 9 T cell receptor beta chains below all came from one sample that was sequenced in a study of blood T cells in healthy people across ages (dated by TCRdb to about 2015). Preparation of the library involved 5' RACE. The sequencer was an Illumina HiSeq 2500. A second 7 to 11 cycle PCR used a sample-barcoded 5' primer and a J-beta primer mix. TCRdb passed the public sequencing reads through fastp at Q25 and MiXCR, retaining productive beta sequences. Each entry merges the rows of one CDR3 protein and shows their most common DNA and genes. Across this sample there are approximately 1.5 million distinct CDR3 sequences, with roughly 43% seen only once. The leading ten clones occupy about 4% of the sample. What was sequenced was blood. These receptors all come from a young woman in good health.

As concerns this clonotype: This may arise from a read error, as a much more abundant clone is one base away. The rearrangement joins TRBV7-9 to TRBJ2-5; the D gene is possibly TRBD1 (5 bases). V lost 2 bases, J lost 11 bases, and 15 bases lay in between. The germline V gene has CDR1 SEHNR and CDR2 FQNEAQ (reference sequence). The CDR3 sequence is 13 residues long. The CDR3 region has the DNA TGTGCCAGCAGCTTAATCCCAGGGAATGAGCAGTACTTC. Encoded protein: CASSLIPGNEQYF. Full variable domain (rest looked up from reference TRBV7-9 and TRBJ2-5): DTGVSQNPRHKITKRGQNVTFRCDPISEHNRLYWYRQTLGQGPEFLTYFQNEAQLEKSRLLSDRFSAERPKGSFSTLEIQRTEQGDSAMYLCASSLIPGNEQYFGPGTRLLVL.

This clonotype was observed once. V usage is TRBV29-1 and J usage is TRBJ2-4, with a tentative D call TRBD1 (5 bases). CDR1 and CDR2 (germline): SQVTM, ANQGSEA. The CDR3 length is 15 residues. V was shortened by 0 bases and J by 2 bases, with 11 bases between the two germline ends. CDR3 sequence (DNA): TGCAGCGTTGAAGATCCACAGGAATCCAAAAACATTCAGTACTTC. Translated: CSVEDPQESKNIQYF.

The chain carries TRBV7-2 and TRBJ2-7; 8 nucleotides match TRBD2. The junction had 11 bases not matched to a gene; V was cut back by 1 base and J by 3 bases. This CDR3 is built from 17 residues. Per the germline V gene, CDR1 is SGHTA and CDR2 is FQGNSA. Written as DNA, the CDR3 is TGTGCCAGCAGCTTAGGATTCAGGACTAGCCTTAGCTACGAGCAGTACTTC. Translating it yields CASSLGFRTSLSYEQYF.

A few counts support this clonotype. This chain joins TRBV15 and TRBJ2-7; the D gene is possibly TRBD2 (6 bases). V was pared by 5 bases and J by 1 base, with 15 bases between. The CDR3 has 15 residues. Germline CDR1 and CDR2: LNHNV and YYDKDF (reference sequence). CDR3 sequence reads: CATSEALADSYEQYF. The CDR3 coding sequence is TGTGCCACCAGCGAAGCACTAGCCGATTCCTACGAGCAGTACTTC.

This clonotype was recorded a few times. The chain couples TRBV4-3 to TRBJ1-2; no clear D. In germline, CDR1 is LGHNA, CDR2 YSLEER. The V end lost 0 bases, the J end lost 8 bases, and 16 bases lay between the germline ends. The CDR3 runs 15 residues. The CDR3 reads CASSQDGHLRKGYTF. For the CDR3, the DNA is TGCGCCAGCAGCCAAGATGGGCACCTGCGGAAGGGCTACACCTTC.

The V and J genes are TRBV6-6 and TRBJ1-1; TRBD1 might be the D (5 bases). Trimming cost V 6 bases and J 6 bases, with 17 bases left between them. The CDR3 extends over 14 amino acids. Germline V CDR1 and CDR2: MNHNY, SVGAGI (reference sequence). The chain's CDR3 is CASRSRAERAEAFF. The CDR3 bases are TGTGCCAGCAGGTCCAGGGCTGAAAGGGCTGAAGCTTTCTTT.

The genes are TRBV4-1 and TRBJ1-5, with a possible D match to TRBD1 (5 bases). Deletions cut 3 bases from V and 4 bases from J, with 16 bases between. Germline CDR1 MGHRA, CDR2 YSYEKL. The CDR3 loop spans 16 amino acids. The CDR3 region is CASSHPRGTTNQPQHF. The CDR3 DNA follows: TGCGCCAGCAGCCACCCAAGAGGGACGACGAATCAGCCCCAGCATTTT.

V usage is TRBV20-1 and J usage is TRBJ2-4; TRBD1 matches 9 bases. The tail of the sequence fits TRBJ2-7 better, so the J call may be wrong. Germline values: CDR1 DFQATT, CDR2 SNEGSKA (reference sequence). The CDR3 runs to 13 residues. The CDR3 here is CSVLDRGLYEQYF. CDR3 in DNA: TGCAGTGTTTTGGACAGGGGCCTCTACGAGCAGTACTTC.

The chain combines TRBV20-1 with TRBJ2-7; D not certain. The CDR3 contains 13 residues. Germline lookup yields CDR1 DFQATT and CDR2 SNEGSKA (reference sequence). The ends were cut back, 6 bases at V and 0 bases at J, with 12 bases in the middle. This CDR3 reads CSATPHGSYEQYF. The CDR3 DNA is TGCAGTGCCACCCCGCACGGCTCCTACGAGCAGTACTTC.